Listed here are 25 T cell receptor beta chains from one sample, sequenced in a study of blood T cell repertoires in COVID-19. Repertoires were generated with immunoSEQ multiplex PCR, while TCRdb's copy carries only in-frame clones and drops some. The sample holds around 700,000 clones, more than 80% seen once. The sequenced sample was peripheral blood. These receptors came from a woman between 18 and 29 years old with acute or convalescent COVID-19.

V gene TRBV6-2 or TRBV6-3 combines with J gene TRBJ2-3; 8 bases line up with TRBD1. V shed 6 bases and J 6 bases; nucleotides not matched to a gene: 2. CDR1 and CDR2 (germline): MNHEY, SVGEGT. This CDR3 comprises 12 residues. CDR3 protein: CASRYRGDTQYF. The CDR3 region has the DNA TGTGCCAGCAGATACAGGGGGGATACGCAGTATTTT.

The DNA of the CDR3 is TGTGCCAGCAGCCCAGGACTAGCGGGGTTTGGGACCCAGTACTTC. It yields the protein CASSPGLAGFGTQYF. The chain uses TRBV7-9 and TRBJ2-5; TRBD2 agrees at 12 bases. The CDR3 covers 15 residues. Trimming at V came to 5 bases and at J to 7 bases, leaving 8 bases not matched to a gene. CDR1 is SEHNR, CDR2 FQNEAQ, per germline (reference sequence).

The gene calls are TRBV11-2 and TRBJ1-2; perhaps TRBD1 as D (5 bases). V dropped 6 bases and J dropped 4 bases, with 18 bases sitting between them. Germline V gene lookup returns CDR1 SGHAT and CDR2 FQNNGV. The CDR3 totals 15 residues. CDR3 sequence: CASSSLRDRSYGYTF. Here the CDR3 DNA reads TGTGCCAGCAGTTCACTCAGGGATAGGAGCTATGGCTACACCTTC.

The chain links TRBV11-2 to TRBJ1-4, with 9 bases aligning to TRBD1. V was clipped by 5 bases and J by 7 bases; unmatched bases: 8. The germline CDR1 and CDR2 sequences are SGHAT and FQNNGV. The CDR3 covers 15 residues. CDR3: CASSLLQGAGEKLFF. The CDR3 DNA sequence: TGTGCCAGCAGCCTTCTACAGGGGGCGGGTGAAAAACTGTTTTTT. Full variable domain (outside the CDR3, taken from reference TRBV11-2 and TRBJ1-4): EAGVAQSPRYKIIEKRQSVAFWCNPISGHATLYWYQQILGQGPKLLIQFQNNGVVDDSQLPKDRFSAERLKGVDSTLKIQPAKLEDSAVYLCASSLLQGAGEKLFFGSGTQLSVL.

The V call is TRBV5-4, the J call TRBJ2-7; weak D call: TRBD2 (7 bases). V was shortened by 3 bases and J by 5 bases, with 15 bases between the two germline ends. Germline V gene data show CDR1 as SGHNT and CDR2 as YYREEE (reference sequence). The CDR3 is 14 amino acids. CDR3 amino acids: CASSWQGGGDEQYF. The CDR3 nucleotides read TGTGCCAGCAGCTGGCAGGGAGGGGGGGACGAGCAGTACTTC.

The chain is built from TRBV7-8 and TRBJ2-6; D is undetermined. V was cut by 2 bases and J by 0 bases, with 8 bases left in between. The CDR3 extends over 16 amino acids. CDR1 is SGHVS, CDR2 FQNEAQ, per germline. This CDR3 is CASSLQPTSGANVLTF. Here the CDR3 DNA reads TGTGCCAGCAGCTTACAACCTACCTCTGGGGCCAACGTCCTGACTTTC.

The chain is built from TRBV24-1 and TRBJ1-2, with 9 bases lining up with TRBD1. From germline, CDR1 is KGHDR and CDR2 SFDVKD. V dropped 4 bases and J dropped 7; count of bases not matched to a gene: 12. This CDR3 is built from 16 residues. In nucleotides, the CDR3 is TGTGCCACCAGTGACGCCGGGACAGGGACTGAGGTTGGCTACACCTTC. It yields the protein CATSDAGTGTEVGYTF.

This sequence joins TRBV9 and TRBJ2-5; TRBD2 agrees at 8 bases. This CDR3 comprises 14 residues. Losses at the gene ends were 2 bases for V and 5 bases for J; bases not matched to a gene: 5. The germline V gene has CDR1 SGDLS and CDR2 YYNGEE. The CDR3 DNA reads TGTGCCAGCAGCGTCAGCGGGGGTGAGGAGACCCAGTACTTC. It specifies CASSVSGGEETQYF.

The chain employs TRBV28 and TRBJ1-3; 8 nucleotides agree with TRBD1. Germline CDR1 and CDR2: MDHEN and SYDVKM. This CDR3 contains 15 residues. J gave up 0 bases and V 5 bases, and 3 bases lay outside the gene matches. The CDR3 region is CASSLGQGSGNTIYF. As DNA, the CDR3 is TGTGCCAGCAGTCTTGGACAGGGCTCTGGAAACACCATATATTTT.

The chain is built from TRBV19 and TRBJ1-2; tentatively, D is TRBD1 (6 bases). This CDR3 spans 19 amino acids. Germline CDR1 LNHDA, CDR2 SQIVND (reference sequence). V lost 5 bases, J lost 4 bases, and 29 bases lay in between. This CDR3 reads CASSVGGPGQRYLGYGYTF. In DNA form, the CDR3 reads TGTGCCAGTAGTGTAGGGGGGCCGGGACAACGGTACCTTGGCTATGGCTACACCTTC.

This chain links TRBV13 with TRBJ2-7; 9 bases match TRBD1. CDR1 PRHDT and CDR2 FYEKMQ come from the germline V gene (reference sequence). This CDR3 contains 13 residues. Trimming removed 8 bases from V and 2 bases from J; junction bases left unmatched: 4. The CDR3 region has the DNA TGTGCCAGCGGGACAGGGACGACCTACGAGCAGTACTTC. Translation gives CASGTGTTYEQYF.

This sequence joins TRBV7-2 and TRBJ1-2; weak D call: TRBD1 (5 bases). The V gene's germline CDR1 is SGHTA and CDR2 FQGNSA. Trimming pared 4 bases from V and 7 bases from J, leaving 19 bases between. This CDR3 is built from 15 residues. This CDR3 is CASSSRLGALGGYTF. The CDR3 coding sequence is TGTGCCAGCAGCTCCCGATTAGGGGCTCTGGGTGGCTACACCTTC.

V usage is TRBV7-2 and J usage is TRBJ2-3; D is ambiguous. Trimming pared 1 base from V and 4 bases from J, leaving 6 bases between. The CDR3 totals 13 residues. From germline, CDR1 is SGHTA and CDR2 FQGNSA. CDR3 loop: CASSLVAADTQYF. The CDR3 DNA reads as TGTGCCAGCAGCTTAGTGGCGGCAGATACGCAGTATTTT.

CDR3 sequence (DNA): TGCGCCAGCAGTCCATCCAGGACAGGGAAGGGGGCCAAAAACATTCAGTACTTC. Protein: CASSPSRTGKGAKNIQYF. This chain connects TRBV4-3 to TRBJ2-4; TRBD1 agrees at 8 bases. Germline CDR1 and CDR2: LGHNA and YSLEER. The length of the CDR3 is 18 residues. V lost 6 bases, J lost 1 base, and 14 bases stayed unmatched.

This clone was seen only once. The chain employs TRBV9 and TRBJ1-3; tentative D call: TRBD1 (5 bases). The V and J ends lost 0 bases and 6 bases respectively, with 13 bases between them. From germline, CDR1 is SGDLS and CDR2 YYNGEE. This CDR3 has 15 amino acids. In DNA form, the CDR3 reads TGTGCCAGCAGCGTAGGATGGGGACTTGAAAACACCATATATTTT. Residues: CASSVGWGLENTIYF.

In its sample, this clone was seen once. The chain recombines TRBV19 with TRBJ1-1; perhaps TRBD1 as D (6 bases). The V end was cut by 5 bases, the J end by 0 bases, with 22 bases between. CDR3 size: 18 residues. Germline CDR1 is LNHDA and CDR2 is SQIVND (reference sequence). CDR3 nucleotides: TGTGCCAGTAGTTCGGGACCGCCGAGGGGGTCCATGAACACTGAAGCTTTCTTT. Its translation: CASSSGPPRGSMNTEAFF.

This chain joins TRBV9 and TRBJ1-1, with 7 positions matching TRBD1. From germline, CDR1 is SGDLS and CDR2 YYNGEE. The CDR3 contains 14 residues. V lost 3 bases to trimming and J lost 4 bases; unmatched junction nucleotides: 6. The CDR3 nucleotides are TGTGCCAGCAGCGGGGGACAGCTCCTCACTGAAGCTTTCTTT. Encoded protein: CASSGGQLLTEAFF.

The chain links TRBV9 to TRBJ2-2, with unresolved D. Trimming removed 6 bases from V and 5 bases from J, with 14 bases in between. Germline CDR1 reads SGDLS; CDR2 reads YYNGEE. The CDR3 is made up of 14 amino acids. The CDR3 DNA sequence: TGTGCCAGCACCATTCATAACGGGACCGGGGAGCTGTTTTTT. Translated: CASTIHNGTGELFF.

Notes on this clone: This same CDR3 is encoded by further DNA sequences in the sample. V and J are TRBV5-4 and TRBJ2-2; 7 nucleotides align to TRBD1. Germline V gives CDR1 SGHNT, CDR2 YYREEE (reference sequence). The CDR3 has 14 amino acids. J was trimmed by 5 bases and V by 0 bases; bases with no gene match: 1. The CDR3 is CASSLAGGTGELFF. The CDR3 nucleotides read TGTGCCAGCAGCTTGGCAGGGGGAACCGGGGAGCTGTTTTTT.

The J gene is TRBJ2-7, the V gene TRBV15; D may be TRBD1 (6 bases). Germline CDR1 is LNHNV and CDR2 is YYDKDF (reference sequence). The CDR3 loop spans 15 amino acids. The V and J ends lost 5 bases and 4 bases respectively, with 18 bases between them. The CDR3 DNA reads as TGTGCCACCAGCGAGGGGGACCCCTTAAATTACGAGCAGTACTTC. Translating it yields CATSEGDPLNYEQYF.

The V and J genes are TRBV19 and TRBJ1-1, with D possibly being TRBD1 (5 bases). The germline V gene encodes CDR1 LNHDA and CDR2 SQIVND (reference sequence). The ends were cut back, 3 bases at V and 7 bases at J, with 15 bases in the middle. The CDR3 loop spans 14 amino acids. Here the CDR3 DNA reads TGTGCCAGTAGTATCGGACAAGAATCTTTTGAAGCTTTCTTT. Its protein is CASSIGQESFEAFF.

The chain employs TRBV19 and TRBJ1-2; the match to TRBD1 covers 8 bases. The germline gives CDR1 LNHDA, CDR2 SQIVND (reference sequence). This CDR3 is 11 amino acids long. Losses at the gene ends were 6 bases for V and 7 bases for J; bases not matched to a gene: 1. The CDR3 nucleotides read TGTGCCAGTAGGACAGGGGTTGGCTACACCTTC. Its protein product is CASRTGVGYTF.

The chain employs TRBV7-9 and TRBJ2-7, with D possibly matching TRBD2 (5 bases). The CDR3 has 14 residues. Germline V CDR1 and CDR2: SEHNR, FQNEAQ (reference sequence). Trimming left V 8 bases short and J 7 bases short, with 21 bases between. The CDR3 DNA reads TGTGCCAGCCCCCCGTGGAATGCCACGGGGGAGCAGTACTTC. Its protein product is CASPPWNATGEQYF.

The rearrangement links TRBV7-3 to TRBJ2-2; D gene uncertain. The germline gives CDR1 SGHTA, CDR2 FQGTGA. The CDR3 contains 13 residues. V was cut by 4 bases and J by 6 bases, with 9 bases left in between. The CDR3 DNA follows: TGTGCCAGCAGCTGGTCCCGGTCCGGGGAGCTGTTTTTT. It is translated as CASSWSRSGELFF.

The chain recombines TRBV27 with TRBJ2-3, with D perhaps matching TRBD2 (6 bases). CDR3 length: 15 amino acids. Per germline, CDR1 MNHEY and CDR2 SMNVEV (reference sequence). V lost 5 bases and J lost 4, with 16 bases in between. CDR3 sequence: CASSPNPTGADTQYF. DNA for the CDR3: TGTGCCAGCAGTCCCAACCCCACGGGGGCAGATACGCAGTATTTT.